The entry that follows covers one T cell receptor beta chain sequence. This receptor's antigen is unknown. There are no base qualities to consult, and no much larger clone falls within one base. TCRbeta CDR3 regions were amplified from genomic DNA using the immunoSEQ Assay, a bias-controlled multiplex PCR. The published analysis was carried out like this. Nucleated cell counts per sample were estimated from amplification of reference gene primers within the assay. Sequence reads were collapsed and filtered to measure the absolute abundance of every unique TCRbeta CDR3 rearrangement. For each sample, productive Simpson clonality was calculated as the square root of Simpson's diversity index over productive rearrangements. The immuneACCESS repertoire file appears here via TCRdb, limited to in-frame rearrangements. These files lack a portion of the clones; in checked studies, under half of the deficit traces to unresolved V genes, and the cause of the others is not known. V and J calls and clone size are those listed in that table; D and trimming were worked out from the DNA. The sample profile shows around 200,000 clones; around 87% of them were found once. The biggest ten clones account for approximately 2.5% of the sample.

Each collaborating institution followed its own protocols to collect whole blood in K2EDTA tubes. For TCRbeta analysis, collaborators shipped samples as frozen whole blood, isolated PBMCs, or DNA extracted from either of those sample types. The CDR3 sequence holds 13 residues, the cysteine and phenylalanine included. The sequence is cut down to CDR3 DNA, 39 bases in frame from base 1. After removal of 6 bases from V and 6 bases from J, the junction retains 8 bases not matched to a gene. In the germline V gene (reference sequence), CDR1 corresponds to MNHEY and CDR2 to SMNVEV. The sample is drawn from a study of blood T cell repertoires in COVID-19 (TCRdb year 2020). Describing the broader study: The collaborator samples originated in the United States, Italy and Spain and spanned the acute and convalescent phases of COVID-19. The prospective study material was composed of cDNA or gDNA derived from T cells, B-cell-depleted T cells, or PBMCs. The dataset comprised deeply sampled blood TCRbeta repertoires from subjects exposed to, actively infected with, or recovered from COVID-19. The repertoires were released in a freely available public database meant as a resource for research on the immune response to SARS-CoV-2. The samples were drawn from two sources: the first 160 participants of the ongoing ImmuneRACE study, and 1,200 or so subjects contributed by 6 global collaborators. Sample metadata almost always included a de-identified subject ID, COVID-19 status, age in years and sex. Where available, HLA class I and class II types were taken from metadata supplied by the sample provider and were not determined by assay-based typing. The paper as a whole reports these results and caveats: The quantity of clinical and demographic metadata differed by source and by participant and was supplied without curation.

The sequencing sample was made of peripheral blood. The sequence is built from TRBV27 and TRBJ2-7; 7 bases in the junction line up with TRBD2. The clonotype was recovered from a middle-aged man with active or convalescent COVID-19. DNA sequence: TGTGCCAGCAGGAGAGGGTGGGAGGGCGAGCAGTACTTC. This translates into CASRRGWEGEQYF.